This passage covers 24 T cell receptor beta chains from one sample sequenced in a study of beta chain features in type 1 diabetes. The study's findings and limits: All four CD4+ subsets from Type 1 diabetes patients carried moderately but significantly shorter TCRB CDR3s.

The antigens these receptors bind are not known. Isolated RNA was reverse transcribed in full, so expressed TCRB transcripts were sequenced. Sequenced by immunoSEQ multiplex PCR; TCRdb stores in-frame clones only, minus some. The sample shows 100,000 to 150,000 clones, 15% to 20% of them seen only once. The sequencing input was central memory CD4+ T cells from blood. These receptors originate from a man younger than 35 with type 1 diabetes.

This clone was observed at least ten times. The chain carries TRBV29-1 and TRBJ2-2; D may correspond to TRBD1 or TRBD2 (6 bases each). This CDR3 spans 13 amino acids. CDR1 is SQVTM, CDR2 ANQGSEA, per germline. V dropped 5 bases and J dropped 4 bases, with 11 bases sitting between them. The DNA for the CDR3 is TGCAGCGTTTCCAGGGGAGGCACCGGGGAGCTGTTTTTT. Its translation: CSVSRGGTGELFF.

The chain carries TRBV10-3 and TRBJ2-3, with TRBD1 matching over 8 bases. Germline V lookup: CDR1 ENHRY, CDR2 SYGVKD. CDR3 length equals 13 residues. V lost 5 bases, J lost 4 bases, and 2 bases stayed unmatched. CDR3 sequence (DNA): TGTGCCATCAGTCCGGGACAGGCAGATACGCAGTATTTT. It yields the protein CAISPGQADTQYF.

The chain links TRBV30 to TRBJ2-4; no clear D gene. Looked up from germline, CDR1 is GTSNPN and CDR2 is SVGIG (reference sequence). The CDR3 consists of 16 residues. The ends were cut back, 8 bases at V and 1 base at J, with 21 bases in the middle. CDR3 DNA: TGTGCCCGCCCCTCCGAAGGGTTTGGGGCCAAAAACATTCAGTACTTC. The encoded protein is CARPSEGFGAKNIQYF. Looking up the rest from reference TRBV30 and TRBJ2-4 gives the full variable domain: SQTIHQWPATLVQPVGSPLSLECTVEGTSNPNLYWYRQAAGRGLQLLFYSVGIGQISSEVPQNLSASRPQDRQFILSSKKLLLSDSGFYLCARPSEGFGAKNIQYFGAGTRLSVL.

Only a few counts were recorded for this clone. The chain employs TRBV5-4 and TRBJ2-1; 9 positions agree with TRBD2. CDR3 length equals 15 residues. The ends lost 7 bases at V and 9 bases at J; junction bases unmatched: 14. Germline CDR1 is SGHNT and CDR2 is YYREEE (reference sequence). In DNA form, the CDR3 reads TGTGCCAGCCCCGGTGGGCGGGAGGGCGGTATTGAGCAGTTCTTC. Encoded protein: CASPGGREGGIEQFF.

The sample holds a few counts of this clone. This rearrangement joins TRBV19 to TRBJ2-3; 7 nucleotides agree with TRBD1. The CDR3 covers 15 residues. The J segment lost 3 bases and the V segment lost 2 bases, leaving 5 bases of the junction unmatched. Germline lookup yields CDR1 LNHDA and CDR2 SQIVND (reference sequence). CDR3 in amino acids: CASSIIRTGTDTQYF. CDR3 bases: TGTGCCAGTAGTATAATTCGGACAGGAACAGATACGCAGTATTTT. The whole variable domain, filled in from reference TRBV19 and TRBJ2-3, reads DGGITQSPKYLFRKEGQNVTLSCEQNLNHDAMYWYRQDPGQGLRLIYYSQIVNDFQKGDIAEGYSVSREKKESFPLTVTSAQKNPTAFYLCASSIIRTGTDTQYFGPGTRLTVL.

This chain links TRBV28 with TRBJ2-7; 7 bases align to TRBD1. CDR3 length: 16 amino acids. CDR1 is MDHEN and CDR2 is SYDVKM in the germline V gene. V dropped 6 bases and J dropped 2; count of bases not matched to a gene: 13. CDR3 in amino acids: CASREVSGGVAYEQYF. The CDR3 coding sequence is TGTGCCAGCAGGGAGGTATCAGGGGGTGTAGCCTACGAGCAGTACTTC.

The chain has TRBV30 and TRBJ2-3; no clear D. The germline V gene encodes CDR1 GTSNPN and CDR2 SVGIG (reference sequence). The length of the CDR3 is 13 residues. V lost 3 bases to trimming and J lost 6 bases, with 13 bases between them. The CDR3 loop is CAWSARSPDTQYF. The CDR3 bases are TGTGCCTGGAGCGCTAGATCCCCCGATACGCAGTATTTT.

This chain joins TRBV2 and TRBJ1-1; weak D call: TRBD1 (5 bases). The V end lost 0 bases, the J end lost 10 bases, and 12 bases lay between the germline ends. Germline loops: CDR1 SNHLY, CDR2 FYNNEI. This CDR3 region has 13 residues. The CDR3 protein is CASSEAVGARAFF. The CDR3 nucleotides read TGTGCCAGCAGTGAAGCGGTAGGGGCTCGAGCTTTCTTT.

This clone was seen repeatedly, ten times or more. CDR3 sequence: CASSERTSGPNEQFF. The CDR3 DNA sequence: TGCGCCAGCAGCGAAAGGACTAGTGGTCCCAATGAGCAGTTCTTC. The chain joins TRBV5-1 to TRBJ2-1, with 7 bases matching TRBD2. The CDR3 consists of 15 residues. Germline V gene lookup returns CDR1 SGHRS and CDR2 YFSETQ. Trimming cost V 4 bases and J 6 bases; bases outside gene matches: 10.

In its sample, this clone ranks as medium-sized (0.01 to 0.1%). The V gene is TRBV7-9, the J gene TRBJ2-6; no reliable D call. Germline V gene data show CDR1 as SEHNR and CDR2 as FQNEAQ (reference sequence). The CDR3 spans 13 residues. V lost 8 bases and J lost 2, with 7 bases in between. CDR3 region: CASQSTGANVLTF. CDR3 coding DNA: TGTGCCAGCCAATCCACTGGGGCCAACGTCCTGACTTTC.

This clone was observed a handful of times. The CDR3 protein is CASGTGASGSLTQYF. The CDR3 nucleotides are TGTGCCAGCGGTACAGGGGCTAGCGGGAGTTTGACCCAGTACTTC. This chain joins TRBV2 and TRBJ2-5; 10 bases map to TRBD2. CDR3 length: 15 residues. Germline CDR1 SNHLY, CDR2 FYNNEI. Germline trimming cut 8 bases from V and 7 bases from J; bases unmatched to any gene: 13. The full variable domain, its missing parts supplied by reference TRBV2 and TRBJ2-5, is EPEVTQTPSHQVTQMGQEVILRCVPISNHLYFYWYRQILGQKVEFLVSFYNNEISEKSEIFDDQFSVERPDGSNFTLKIRSTKLEDSAMYFCASGTGASGSLTQYFGPGTRLLVL.

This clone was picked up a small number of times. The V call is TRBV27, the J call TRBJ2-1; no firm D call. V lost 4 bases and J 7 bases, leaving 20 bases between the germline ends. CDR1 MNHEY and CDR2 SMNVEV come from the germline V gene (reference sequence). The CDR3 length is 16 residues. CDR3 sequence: CASSSPTAFSDNEQFF. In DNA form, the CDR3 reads TGTGCCAGCAGTTCTCCAACGGCGTTTTCCGATAATGAGCAGTTCTTC.

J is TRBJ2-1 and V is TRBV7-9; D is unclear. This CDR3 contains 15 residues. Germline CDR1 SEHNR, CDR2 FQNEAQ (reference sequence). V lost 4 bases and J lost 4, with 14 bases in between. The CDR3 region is CASSSPSERYNEQFF. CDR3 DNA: TGTGCCAGCAGCTCCCCGTCAGAAAGATACAATGAGCAGTTCTTC.

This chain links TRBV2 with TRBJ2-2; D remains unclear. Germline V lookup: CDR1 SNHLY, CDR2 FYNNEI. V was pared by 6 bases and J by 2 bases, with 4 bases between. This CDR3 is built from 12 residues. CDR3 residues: CASRDNTGELFF. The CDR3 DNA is TGTGCCAGCAGGGACAACACCGGGGAGCTGTTTTTT.

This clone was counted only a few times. In nucleotides, the CDR3 is TGCAGTGGAGGCGGGCAGGGAGAAGGCTACACCTTC. Residues: CSGGGQGEGYTF. The rearrangement joins TRBV29-1 to TRBJ1-2; D perhaps matches TRBD1 (5 bases). The CDR3 extends over 12 amino acids. Germline CDR1 is SQVTM and CDR2 is ANQGSEA.

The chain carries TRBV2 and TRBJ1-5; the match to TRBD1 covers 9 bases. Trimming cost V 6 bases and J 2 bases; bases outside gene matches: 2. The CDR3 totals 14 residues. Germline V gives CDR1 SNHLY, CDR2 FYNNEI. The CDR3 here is CASRDRGGNQPQHF. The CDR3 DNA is TGTGCCAGCAGGGACAGGGGAGGCAATCAGCCCCAGCATTTT.

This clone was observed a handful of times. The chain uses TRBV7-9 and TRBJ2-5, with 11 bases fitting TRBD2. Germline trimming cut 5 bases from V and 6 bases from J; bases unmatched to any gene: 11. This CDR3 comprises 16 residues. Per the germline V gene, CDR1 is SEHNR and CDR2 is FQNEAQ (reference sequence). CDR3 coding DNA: TGTGCCAGCAGCACCCGTAGCGGGAGGGCCTGGAAGACCCAGTACTTC. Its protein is CASSTRSGRAWKTQYF.

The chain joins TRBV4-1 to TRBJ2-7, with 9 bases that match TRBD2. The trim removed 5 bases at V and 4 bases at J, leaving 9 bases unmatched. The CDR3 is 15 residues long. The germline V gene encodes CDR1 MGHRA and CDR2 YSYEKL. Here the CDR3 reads CASSGQTSGYYEQYF. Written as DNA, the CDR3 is TGCGCCAGCAGCGGGCAGACTAGCGGATATTACGAGCAGTACTTC.

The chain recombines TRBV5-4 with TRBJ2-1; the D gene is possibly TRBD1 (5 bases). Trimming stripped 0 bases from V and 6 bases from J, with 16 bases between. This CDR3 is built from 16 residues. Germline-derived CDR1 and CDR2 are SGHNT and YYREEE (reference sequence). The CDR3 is CASSLAQGRGFNEQFF. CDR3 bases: TGTGCCAGCAGCTTGGCCCAGGGTAGGGGTTTCAATGAGCAGTTCTTC.

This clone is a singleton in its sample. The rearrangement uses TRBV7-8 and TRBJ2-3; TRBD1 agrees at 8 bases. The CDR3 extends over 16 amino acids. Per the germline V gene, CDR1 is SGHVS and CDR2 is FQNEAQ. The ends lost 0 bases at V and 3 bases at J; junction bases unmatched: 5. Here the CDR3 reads CASSLALTGETDTQYF. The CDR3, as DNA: TGTGCCAGCAGCTTAGCCCTGACAGGGGAAACAGATACGCAGTATTTT.

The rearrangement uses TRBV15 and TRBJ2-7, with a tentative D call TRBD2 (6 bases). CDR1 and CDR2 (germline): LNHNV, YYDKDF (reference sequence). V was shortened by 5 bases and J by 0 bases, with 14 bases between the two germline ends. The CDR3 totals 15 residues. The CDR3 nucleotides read TGTGCCACCAGCGACCGGGGGACGGCCTCCTACGAGCAGTACTTC. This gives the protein CATSDRGTASYEQYF.

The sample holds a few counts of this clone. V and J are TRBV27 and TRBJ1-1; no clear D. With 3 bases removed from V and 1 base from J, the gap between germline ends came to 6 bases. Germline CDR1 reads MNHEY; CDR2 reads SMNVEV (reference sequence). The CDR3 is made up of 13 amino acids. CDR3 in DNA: TGTGCCAGCAGTTTTCGGCAGAACACTGAAGCTTTCTTT. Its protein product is CASSFRQNTEAFF.

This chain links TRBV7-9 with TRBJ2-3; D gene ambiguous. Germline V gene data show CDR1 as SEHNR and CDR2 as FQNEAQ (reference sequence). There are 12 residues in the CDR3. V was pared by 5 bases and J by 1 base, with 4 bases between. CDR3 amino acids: CASSQGTDTQYF. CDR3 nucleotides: TGTGCCAGCAGCCAAGGCACAGATACGCAGTATTTT.

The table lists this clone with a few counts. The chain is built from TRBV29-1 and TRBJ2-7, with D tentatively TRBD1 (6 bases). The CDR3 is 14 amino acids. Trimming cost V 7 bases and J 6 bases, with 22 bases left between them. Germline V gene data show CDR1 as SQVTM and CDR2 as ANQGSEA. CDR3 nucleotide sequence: TGCAGCGCTATCCCCTGGCAGGGGAACGTCGAGCAGTACTTC. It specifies CSAIPWQGNVEQYF.